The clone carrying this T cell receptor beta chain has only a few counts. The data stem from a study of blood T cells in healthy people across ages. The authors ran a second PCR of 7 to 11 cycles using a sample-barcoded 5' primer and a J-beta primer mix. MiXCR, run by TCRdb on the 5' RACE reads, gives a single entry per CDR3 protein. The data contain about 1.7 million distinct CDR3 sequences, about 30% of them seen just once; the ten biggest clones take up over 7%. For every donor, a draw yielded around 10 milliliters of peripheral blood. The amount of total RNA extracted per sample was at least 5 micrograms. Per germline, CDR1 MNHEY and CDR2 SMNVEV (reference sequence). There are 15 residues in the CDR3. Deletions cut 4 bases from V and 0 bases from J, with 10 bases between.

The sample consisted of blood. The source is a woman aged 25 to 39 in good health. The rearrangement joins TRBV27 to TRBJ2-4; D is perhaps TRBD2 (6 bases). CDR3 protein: CASSWFGGAKNIQYF. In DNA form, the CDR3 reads TGTGCCAGCAGTTGGTTCGGGGGAGCCAAAAACATTCAGTACTTC.